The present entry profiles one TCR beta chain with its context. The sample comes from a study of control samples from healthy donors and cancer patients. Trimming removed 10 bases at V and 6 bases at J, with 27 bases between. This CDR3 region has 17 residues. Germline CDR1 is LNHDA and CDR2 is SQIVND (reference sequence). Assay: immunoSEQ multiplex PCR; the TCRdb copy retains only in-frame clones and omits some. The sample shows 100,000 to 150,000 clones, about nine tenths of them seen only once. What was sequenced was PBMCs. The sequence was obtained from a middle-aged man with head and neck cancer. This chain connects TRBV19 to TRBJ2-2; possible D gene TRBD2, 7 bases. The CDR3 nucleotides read TGTGCCACCAAAAGGGGGGGCCCAGGTCGGGTTTCCGGGGAGCTGTTTTTT. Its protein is CATKRGGPGRVSGELFF.